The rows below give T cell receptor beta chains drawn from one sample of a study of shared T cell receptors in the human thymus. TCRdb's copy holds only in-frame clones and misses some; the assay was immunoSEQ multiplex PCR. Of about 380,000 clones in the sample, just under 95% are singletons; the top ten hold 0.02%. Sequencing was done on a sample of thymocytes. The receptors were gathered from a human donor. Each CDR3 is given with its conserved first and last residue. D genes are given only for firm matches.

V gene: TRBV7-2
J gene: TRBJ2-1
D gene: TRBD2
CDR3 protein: CASSSTSGRAHYNEQFF
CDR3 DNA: TGTGCCAGCAGCTCGACTAGCGGGAGGGCCCACTACAATGAGCAGTTCTTC

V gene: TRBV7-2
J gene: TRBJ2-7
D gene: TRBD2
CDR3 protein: CASSQVAGGYEQYF
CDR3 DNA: TGTGCCAGCAGCCAGGTGGCGGGAGGGTACGAGCAGTACTTC

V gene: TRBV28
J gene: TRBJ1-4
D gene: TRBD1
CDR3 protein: CASRSTRGLGEKLFF
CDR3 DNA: TGTGCCAGCAGATCGACCAGGGGGCTGGGTGAAAAACTGTTTTTT

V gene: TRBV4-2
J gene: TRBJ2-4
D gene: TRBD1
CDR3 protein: CASSHSRSGGDIQYF
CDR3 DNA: TGTGCCAGCAGCCACTCCCGGTCAGGGGGAGACATTCAGTACTTC

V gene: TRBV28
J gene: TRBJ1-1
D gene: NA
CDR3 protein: CASSPARDPSATEAFF
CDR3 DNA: TGTGCCAGCAGTCCAGCTAGGGATCCCTCAGCCACTGAAGCTTTCTTT

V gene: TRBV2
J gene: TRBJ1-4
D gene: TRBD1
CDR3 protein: CASSEAPWTGEGGNEKLFF
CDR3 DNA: TGTGCCAGCAGTGAAGCACCGTGGACAGGGGAGGGGGGTAATGAAAAACTGTTTTTT

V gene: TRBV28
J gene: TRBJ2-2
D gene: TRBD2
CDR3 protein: CASSFEGLAGTTGELFF
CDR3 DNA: TGTGCCAGCAGTTTCGAAGGACTAGCGGGAACCACCGGGGAGCTGTTTTTT

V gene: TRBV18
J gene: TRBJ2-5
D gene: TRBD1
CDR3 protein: CASRDRHQETQYF
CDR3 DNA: TGTGCCAGCCGGGACAGGCACCAAGAGACCCAGTACTTC

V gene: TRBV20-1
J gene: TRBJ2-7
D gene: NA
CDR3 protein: CSARRYEQYF
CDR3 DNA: TGCAGTGCTAGAAGGTACGAGCAGTACTTC

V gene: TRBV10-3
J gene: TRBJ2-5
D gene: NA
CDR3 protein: CAIGGPGTQYF
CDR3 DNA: TGTGCCATTGGGGGCCCGGGGACCCAGTACTTC

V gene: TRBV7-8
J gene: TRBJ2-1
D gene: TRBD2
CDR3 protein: CASSLLAGLAGGPLSYNEQFF
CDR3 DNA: TGTGCCAGCAGCCTACTGGCCGGGCTAGCGGGAGGGCCCCTCTCCTACAATGAGCAGTTCTTC

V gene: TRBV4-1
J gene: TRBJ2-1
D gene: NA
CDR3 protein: CASSQVPVGSEQFF
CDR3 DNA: TGCGCCAGCAGCCAAGTACCGGTTGGATCTGAGCAGTTCTTC

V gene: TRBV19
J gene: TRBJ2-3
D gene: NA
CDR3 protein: CASSKAGGVGTDTQYF
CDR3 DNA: TGTGCCAGTAGTAAGGCAGGGGGGGTCGGCACAGATACGCAGTATTTT

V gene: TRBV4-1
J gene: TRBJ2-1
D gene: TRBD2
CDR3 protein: CASSQLTRTSGRARVREQFF
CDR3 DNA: TGCGCCAGCAGCCAACTGACCCGGACTAGCGGGAGGGCACGCGTACGCGAGCAGTTCTTC

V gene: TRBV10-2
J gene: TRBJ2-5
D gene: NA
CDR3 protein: CASMGGETQYF
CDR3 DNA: TGCGCCAGCATGGGTGGGGAGACCCAGTACTTC

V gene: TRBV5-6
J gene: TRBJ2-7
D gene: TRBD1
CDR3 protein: CASSFGRDRALEQYF
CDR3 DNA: TGTGCCAGCAGTTTCGGCCGGGACAGGGCGTTGGAGCAGTACTTC

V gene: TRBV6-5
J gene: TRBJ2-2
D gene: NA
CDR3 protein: CASSSDTGELFF
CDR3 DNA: TGTGCCAGCAGTTCCGACACCGGGGAGCTGTTTTTT

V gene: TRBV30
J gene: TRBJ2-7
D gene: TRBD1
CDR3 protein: CAWSSRDSYEQYF
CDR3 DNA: TGTGCCTGGAGTTCACGGGACAGCTACGAGCAGTACTTC

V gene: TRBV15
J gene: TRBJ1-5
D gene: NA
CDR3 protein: CATSRGANQPQHF
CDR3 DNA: TGTGCCACCAGCAGAGGGGCCAATCAGCCCCAGCATTTT

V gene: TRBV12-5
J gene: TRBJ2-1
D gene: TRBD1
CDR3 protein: CASGSSTGRRSYNEQFF
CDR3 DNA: TGTGCTAGTGGTTCCTCGACAGGGCGTAGGTCCTACAATGAGCAGTTCTTC

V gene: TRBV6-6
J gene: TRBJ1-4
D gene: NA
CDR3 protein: CASNDPLTNEKLFF
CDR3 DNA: TGTGCCAGCAACGACCCTTTAACTAATGAAAAACTGTTTTTT

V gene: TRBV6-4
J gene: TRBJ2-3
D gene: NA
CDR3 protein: CASSDWPDSAFTDTQYF
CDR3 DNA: TGTGCCAGCAGTGACTGGCCGGACTCCGCTTTCACAGATACGCAGTATTTT

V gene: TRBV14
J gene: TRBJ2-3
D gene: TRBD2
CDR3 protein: CASSQEDGTSGTWTDTQYF
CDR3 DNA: TGTGCCAGCAGCCAAGAAGACGGGACTAGCGGAACGTGGACAGATACGCAGTATTTT

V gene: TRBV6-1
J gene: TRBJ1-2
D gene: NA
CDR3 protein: CASSGSVGNYGYTF
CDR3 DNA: TGTGCCAGCAGTGGGTCCGTCGGTAACTATGGCTACACCTTC

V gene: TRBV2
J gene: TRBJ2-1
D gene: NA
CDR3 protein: CATQWRGNSYNEQFF
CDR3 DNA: TGTGCCACCCAGTGGCGTGGGAACTCCTACAATGAGCAGTTCTTC

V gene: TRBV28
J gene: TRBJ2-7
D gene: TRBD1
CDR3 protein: CASSLCARTGAYYEQYF
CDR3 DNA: TGTGCCAGCAGTTTATGTGCCCGGACAGGGGCTTACTACGAGCAGTACTTC

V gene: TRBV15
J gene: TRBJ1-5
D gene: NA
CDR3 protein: CATSRASGQPQHF
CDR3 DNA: TGTGCCACCAGCAGGGCTTCCGGCCAGCCCCAGCATTTT

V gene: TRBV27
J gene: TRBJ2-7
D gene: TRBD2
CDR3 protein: CASSVPGTRGPDGQYF
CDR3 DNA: TGTGCCAGCAGTGTCCCCGGGACTAGGGGACCAGATGGGCAGTACTTC

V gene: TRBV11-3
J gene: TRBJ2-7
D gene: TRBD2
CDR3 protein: CASSSRLAVMHEQYF
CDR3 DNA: TGTGCCAGCAGTTCACGACTAGCGGTAATGCACGAGCAGTACTTC

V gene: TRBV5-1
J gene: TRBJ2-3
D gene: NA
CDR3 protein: CASSLAGDTQYF
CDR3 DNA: TGCGCCAGCAGCTTGGCCGGGGATACGCAGTATTTT

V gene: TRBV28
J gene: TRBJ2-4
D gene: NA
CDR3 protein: CASSLSRGGGAVNIQYF
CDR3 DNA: TGTGCCAGCAGTTTATCCCGAGGAGGGGGGGCCGTCAACATTCAGTACTTC